This TCR beta chain was obtained from a study of T cell changes during pregnancy in multiple sclerosis. Assay: immunoSEQ multiplex PCR; the TCRdb copy retains only in-frame clones and omits some. This sample yields about 69,000 clones, of which roughly 90% are seen a single time; about 0.27% belongs to the top ten. After removal of 5 bases from V and 1 base from J, the junction contained 7 bases not matched to a gene. This CDR3 spans 15 amino acids. Germline V gene lookup returns CDR1 SGHTA and CDR2 FQGTGA. The chain links TRBV7-3 to TRBJ2-5; TRBD2 matches 7 bases. The sample here was CD4+ T cells from peripheral blood mononuclear cells, taken in the third trimester of pregnancy. This receptor was identified in a female donor in good health, enrolled as a control in a pregnancy study. CDR3 nucleotide sequence: TGTGCCAGCAGCCGTTGGGGGGGAACCCAAGAGACCCAGTACTTC. It encodes CASSRWGGTQETQYF. Complete variable domain (other parts from reference TRBV7-3 and TRBJ2-5): GAGVSQTPSNKVTEKGKYVELRCDPISGHTALYWYRQSLGQGPEFLIYFQGTGAADDSGLPNDRFFAVRPEGSVSTLKIQRTERGDSAVYLCASSRWGGTQETQYFGPGTRLLVL.